This T cell receptor (beta chain) is drawn from a study of blood T cell repertoires in COVID-19. Across the study: Samples came from the United States, Italy and Spain, spanning acute and convalescent COVID-19. Sources were T cells, B-cell-depleted T cells, or PBMCs; the material itself was cDNA or gDNA.

This clone showed up just once. Germline CDR1 and CDR2: GTSNPN and SVGIG (reference sequence). The CDR3 has 12 amino acids. The V gene lost 2 bases and the J gene lost 4 bases, with 8 bases spanning the gap. In the source study's methods: Counts of nucleated cells, estimated from reference gene primer amplification, were obtained. Only in-frame clones appear in the TCRdb table, and some are missing; sequencing was by immunoSEQ multiplex PCR. That table supplies the V and J calls and clone size; D and trimming were determined from the DNA. The data hold some 120,000 clones, with roughly 83% observed a single time.

Sequenced: peripheral blood. The sequence came from a man in his thirties or forties with acute or convalescent COVID-19. The rearrangement joins TRBV30 to TRBJ1-2; weak D call: TRBD1 (5 bases). As DNA, the CDR3 is TGTGCCTGGAGTTACAGGTTCTATGGCTACACCTTC. Translating gives CAWSYRFYGYTF.